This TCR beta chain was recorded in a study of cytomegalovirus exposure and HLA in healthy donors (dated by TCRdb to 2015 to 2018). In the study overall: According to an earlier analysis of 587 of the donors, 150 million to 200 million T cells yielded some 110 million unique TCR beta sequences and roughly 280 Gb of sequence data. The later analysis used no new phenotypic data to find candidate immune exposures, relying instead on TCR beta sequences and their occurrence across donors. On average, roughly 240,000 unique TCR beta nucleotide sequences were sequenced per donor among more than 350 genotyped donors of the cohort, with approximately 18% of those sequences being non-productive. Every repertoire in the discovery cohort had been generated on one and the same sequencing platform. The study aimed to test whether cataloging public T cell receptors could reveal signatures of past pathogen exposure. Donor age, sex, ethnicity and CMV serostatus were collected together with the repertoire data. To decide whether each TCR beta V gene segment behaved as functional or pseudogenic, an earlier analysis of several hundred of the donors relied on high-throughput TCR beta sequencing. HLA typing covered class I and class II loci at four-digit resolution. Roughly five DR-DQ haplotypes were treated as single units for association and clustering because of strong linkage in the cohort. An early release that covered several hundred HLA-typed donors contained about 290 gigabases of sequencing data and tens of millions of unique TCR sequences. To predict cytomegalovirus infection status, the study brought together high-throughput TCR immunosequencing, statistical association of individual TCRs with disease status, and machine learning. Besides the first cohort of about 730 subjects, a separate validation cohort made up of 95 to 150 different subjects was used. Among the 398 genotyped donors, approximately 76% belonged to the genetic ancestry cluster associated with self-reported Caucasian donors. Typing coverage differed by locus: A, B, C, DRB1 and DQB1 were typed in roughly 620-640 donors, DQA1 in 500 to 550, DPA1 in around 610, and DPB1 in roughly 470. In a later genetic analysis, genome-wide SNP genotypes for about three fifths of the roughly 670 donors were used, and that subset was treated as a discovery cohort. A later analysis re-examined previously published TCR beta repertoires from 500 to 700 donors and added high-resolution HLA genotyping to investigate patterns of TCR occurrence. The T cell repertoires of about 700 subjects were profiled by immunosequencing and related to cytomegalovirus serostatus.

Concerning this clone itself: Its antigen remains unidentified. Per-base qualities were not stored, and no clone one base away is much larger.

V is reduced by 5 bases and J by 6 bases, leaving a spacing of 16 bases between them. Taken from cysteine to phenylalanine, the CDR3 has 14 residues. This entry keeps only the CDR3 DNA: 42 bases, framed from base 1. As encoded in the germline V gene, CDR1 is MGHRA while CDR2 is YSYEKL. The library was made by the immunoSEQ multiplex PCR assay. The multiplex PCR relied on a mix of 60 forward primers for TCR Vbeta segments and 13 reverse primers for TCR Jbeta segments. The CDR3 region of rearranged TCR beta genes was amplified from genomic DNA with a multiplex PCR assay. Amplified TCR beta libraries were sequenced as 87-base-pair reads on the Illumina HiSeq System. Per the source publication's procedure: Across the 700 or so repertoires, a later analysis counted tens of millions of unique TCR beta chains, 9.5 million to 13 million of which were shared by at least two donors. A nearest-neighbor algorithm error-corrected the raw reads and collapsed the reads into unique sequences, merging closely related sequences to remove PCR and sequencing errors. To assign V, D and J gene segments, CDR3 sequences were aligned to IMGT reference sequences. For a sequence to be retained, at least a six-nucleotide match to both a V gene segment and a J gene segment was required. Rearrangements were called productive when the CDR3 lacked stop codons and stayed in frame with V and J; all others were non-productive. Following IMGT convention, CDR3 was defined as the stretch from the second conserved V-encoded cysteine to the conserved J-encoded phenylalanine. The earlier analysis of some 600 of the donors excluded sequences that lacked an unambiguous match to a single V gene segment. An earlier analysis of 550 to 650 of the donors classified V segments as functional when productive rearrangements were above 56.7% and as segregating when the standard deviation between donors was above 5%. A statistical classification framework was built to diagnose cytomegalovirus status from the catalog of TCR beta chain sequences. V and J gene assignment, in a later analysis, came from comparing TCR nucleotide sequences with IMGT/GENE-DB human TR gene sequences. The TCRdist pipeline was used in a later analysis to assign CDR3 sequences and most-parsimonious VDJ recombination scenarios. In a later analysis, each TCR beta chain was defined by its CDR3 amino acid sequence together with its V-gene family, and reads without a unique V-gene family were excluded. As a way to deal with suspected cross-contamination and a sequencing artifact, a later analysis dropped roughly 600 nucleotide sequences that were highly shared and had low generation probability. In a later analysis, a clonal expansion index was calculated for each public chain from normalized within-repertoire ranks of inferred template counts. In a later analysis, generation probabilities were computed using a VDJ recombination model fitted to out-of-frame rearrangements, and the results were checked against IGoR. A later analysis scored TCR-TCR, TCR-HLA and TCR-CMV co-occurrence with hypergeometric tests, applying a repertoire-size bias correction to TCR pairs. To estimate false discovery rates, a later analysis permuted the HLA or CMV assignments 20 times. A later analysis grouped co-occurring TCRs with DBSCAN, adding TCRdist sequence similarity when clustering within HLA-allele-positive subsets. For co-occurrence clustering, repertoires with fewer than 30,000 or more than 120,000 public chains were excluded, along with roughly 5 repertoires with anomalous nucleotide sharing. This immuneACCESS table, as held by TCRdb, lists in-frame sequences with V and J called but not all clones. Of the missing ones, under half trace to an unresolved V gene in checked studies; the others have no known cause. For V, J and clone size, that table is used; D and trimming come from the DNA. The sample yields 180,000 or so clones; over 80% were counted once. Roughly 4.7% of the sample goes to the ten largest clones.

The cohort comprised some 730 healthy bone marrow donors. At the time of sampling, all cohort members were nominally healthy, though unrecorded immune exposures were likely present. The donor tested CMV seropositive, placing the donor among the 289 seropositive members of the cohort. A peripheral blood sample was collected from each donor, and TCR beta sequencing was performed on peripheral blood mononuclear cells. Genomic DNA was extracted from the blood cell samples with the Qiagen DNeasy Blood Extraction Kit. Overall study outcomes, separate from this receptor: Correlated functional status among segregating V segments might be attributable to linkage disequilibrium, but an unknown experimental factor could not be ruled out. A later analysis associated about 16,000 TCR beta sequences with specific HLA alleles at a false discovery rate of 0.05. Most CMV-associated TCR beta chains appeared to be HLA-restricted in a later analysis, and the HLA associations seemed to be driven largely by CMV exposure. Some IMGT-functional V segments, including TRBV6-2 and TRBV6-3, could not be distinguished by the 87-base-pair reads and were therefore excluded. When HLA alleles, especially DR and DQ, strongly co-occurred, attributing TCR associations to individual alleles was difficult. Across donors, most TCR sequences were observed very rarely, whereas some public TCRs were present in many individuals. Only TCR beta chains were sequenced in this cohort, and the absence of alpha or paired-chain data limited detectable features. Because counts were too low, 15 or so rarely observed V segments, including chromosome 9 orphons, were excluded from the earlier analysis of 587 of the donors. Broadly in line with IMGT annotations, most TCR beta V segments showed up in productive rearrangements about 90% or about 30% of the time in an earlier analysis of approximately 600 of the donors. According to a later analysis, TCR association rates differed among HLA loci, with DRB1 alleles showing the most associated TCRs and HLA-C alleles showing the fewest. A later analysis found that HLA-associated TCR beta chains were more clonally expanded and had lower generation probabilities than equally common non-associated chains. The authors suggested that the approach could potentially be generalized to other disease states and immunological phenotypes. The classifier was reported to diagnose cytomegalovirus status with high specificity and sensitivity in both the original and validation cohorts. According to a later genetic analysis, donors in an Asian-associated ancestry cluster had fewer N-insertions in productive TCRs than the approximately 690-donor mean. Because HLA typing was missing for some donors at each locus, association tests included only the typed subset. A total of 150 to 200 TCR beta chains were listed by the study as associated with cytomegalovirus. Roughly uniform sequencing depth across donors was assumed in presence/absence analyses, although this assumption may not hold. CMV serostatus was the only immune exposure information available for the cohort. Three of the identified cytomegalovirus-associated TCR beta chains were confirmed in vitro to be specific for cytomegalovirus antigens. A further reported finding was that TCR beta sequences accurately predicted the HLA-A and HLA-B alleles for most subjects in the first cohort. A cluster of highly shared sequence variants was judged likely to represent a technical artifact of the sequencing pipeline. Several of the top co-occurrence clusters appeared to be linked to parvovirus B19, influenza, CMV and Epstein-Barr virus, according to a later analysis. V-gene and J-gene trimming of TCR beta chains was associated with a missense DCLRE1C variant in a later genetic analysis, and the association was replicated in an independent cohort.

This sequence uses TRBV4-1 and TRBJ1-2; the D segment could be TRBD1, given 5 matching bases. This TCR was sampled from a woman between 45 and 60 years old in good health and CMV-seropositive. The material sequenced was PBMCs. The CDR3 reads CASSFTQGMDGYTF. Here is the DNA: TGCGCCAGCAGCTTTACTCAGGGTATGGATGGCTACACCTTC.